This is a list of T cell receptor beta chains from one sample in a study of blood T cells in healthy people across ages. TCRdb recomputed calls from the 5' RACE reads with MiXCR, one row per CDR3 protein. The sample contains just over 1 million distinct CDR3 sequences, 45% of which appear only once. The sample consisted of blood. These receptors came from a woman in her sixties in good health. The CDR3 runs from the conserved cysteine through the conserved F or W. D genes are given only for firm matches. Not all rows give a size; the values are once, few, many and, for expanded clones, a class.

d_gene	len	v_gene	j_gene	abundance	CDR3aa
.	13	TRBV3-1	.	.	CASSQVSRETQYF
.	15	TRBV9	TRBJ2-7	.	CASSPIDRPSYEQYF
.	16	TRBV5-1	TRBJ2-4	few	CASSLNQQGPKNIQYF
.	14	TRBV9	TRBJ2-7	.	CAGSVGSSTYEQYF
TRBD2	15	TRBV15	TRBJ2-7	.	CATSTGLAGAYEQYF
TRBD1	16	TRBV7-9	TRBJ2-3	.	CASSFDLGQGIDTQYF
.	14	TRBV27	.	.	CASRPGRGLGEQYF
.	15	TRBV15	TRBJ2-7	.	CATSTLAGSSYEQYF
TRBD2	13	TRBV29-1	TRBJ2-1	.	CSVEASGWGEQFF
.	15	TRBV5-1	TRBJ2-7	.	CASSLFLAAYYEQYF
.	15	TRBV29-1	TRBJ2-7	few	CSVDGFAGGTYEQYF
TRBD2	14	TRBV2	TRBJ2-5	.	CASSASGVQETQYF
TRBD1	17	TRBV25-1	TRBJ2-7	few	CASSALMPGTGIHEQYF
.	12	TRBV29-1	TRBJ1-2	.	CSVEERENGYTF
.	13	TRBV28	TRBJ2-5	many	CASGPGDQETQYF
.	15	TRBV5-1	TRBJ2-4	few	CASSLADSDRGIQYF
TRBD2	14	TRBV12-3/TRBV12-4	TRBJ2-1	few	CASTVAASGNEQFF
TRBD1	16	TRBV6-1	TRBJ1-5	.	CASRPRQGASNQPQHF
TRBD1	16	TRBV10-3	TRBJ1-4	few	CAISESRTGDNEKLFF
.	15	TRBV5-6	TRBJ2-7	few	CASSLERRWGREQYF
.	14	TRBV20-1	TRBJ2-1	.	CSARKVASLNEQFF
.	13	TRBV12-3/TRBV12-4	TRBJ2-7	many	CASSPPGSHEQYF
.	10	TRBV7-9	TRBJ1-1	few	CASSGGMAFF
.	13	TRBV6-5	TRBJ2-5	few	CASRETAQETQYF
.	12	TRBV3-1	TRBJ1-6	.	CASSQDRPPLHF
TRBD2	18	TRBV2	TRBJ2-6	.	CASSDPSGSFSGANVLTF
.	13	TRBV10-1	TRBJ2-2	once	CASSERGPGELFF
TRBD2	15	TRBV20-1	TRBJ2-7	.	CSARDLAGSFYEQYF
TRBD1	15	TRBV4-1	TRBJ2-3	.	CASSHPGTGGDTQYF
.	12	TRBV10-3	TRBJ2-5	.	CAIPGVGDEQYF
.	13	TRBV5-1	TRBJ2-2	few	CASREYLPGELFF
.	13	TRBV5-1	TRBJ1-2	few	CASSPGTKDGYTF
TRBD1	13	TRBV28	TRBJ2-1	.	CARDGQEYNEQFF
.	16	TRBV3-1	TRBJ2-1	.	CASSQDRRGPSNEQFF
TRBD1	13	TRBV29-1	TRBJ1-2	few	CSVESQGVHGYTF
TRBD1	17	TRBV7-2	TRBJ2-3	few	CASSLVSGTGTTDTQYF
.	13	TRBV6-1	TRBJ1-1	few	CASSEGFKAEAFF
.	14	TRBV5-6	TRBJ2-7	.	CASSHDSSSYEQYF
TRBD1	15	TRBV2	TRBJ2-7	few	CASSEGQGASYEQYF
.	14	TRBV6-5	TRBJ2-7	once	CASKIQVSSYEQYF
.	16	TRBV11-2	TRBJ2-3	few	CASSWLRGGLTDTQYF